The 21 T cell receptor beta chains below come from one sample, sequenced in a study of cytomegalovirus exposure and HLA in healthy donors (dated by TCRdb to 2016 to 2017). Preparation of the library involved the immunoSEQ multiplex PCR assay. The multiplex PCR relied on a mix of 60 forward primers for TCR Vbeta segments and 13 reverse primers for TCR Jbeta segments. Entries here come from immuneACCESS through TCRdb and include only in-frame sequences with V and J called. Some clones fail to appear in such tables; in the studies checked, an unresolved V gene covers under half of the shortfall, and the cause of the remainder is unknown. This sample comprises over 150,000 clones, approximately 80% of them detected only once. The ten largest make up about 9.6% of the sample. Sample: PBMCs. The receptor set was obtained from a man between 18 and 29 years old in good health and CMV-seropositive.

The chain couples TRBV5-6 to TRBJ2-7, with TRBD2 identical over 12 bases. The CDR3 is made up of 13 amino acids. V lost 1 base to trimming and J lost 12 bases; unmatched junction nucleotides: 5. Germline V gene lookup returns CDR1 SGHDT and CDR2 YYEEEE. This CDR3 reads CASSLLAGGVSYF. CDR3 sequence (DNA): TGTGCCAGCAGCTTGCTAGCGGGAGGGGTTTCGTACTTC.

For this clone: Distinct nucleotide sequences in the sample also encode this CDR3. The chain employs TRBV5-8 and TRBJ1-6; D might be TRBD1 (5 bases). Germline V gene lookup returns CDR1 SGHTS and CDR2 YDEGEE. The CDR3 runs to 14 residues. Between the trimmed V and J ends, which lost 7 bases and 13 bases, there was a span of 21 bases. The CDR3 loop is CASLLSGSRSPLHF. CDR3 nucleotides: TGTGCCAGCCTACTTTCAGGGTCTCGGTCGCCCCTCCACTTT.

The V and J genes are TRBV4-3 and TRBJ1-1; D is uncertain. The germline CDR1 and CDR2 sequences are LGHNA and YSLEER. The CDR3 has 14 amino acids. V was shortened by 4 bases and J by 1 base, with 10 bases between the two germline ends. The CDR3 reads CASSRASKNTEAFF. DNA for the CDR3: TGCGCCAGCAGCCGGGCCTCCAAGAACACTGAAGCTTTCTTT.

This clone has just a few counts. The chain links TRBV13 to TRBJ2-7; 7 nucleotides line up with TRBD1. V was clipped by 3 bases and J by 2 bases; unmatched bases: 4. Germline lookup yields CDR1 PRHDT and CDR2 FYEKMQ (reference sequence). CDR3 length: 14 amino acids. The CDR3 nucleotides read TGTGCCAGCAGCTTGACAGGGAACCCCTACGAGCAGTACTTC. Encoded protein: CASSLTGNPYEQYF.

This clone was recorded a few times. The CDR3 loop reads CASSLGWVADEQFF. In nucleotides, the CDR3 is TGTGCCAGCAGCTTGGGCTGGGTGGCGGATGAGCAGTTCTTC. The chain employs TRBV5-4 and TRBJ2-1; D uncertain. Germline V lookup: CDR1 SGHNT, CDR2 YYREEE (reference sequence). The CDR3 has 14 amino acids. V was pared by 0 bases and J by 8 bases, with 12 bases between.

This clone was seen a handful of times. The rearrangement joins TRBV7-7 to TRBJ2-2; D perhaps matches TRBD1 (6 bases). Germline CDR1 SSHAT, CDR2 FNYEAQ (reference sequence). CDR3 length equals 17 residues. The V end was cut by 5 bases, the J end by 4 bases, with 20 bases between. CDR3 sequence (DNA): TGTGCCAGCAGCCCCTCCTCGGCAGGGGCTGGCACCGGGGAGCTGTTTTTT. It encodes CASSPSSAGAGTGELFF.

The CDR3 coding sequence is TGTGCCAGCAGCGTAGGGGGGACAGGGGGCGGTTATGGCTACACCTTC. Translation: CASSVGGTGGGYGYTF. The chain combines TRBV9 with TRBJ1-2; TRBD1 aligns across 12 bases. V was pared by 0 bases and J by 5 bases, with 5 bases of the junction left unmatched. This CDR3 comprises 16 residues. CDR1 and CDR2 from the germline V gene are SGDLS and YYNGEE.

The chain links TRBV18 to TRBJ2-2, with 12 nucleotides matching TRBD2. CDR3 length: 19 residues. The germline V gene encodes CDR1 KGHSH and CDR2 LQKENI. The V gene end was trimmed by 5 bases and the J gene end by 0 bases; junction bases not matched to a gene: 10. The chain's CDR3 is CASSGSLLAGGANTGELFF. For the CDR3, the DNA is TGTGCCAGCTCAGGAAGTTTACTAGCGGGAGGTGCGAACACCGGGGAGCTGTTTTTT.

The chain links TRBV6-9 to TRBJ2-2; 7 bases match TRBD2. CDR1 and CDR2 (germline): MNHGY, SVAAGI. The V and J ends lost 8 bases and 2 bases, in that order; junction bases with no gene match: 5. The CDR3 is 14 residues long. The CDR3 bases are TGTGCCAGCCGGCTAGCGGAAAACACCGGGGAGCTGTTTTTT. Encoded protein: CASRLAENTGELFF.

The CDR3 DNA reads as TGTGCCAGCTGTCCCGGGACAGGGAGCTCCTACGAGCAGTACTTC. It translates to CASCPGTGSSYEQYF. The gene calls are TRBV18 and TRBJ2-7; 9 bases map to TRBD1. The ends lost 7 bases at V and 0 bases at J; junction bases unmatched: 7. Germline CDR1 reads KGHSH; CDR2 reads LQKENI. The CDR3 runs to 15 residues.

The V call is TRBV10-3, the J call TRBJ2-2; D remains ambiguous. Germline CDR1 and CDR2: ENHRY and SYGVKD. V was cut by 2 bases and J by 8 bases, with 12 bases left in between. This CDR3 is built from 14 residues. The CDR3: CAISEGEEPGELFF. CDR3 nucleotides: TGTGCCATCAGTGAGGGAGAAGAGCCGGGGGAGCTGTTTTTT.

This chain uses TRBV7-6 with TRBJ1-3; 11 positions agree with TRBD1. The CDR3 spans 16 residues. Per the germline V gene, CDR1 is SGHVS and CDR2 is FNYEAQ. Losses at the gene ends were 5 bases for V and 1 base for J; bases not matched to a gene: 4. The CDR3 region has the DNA TGTGCCAGCAGCAAGGGACAGGGGGGATCTGGAAACACCATATATTTT. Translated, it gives CASSKGQGGSGNTIYF.

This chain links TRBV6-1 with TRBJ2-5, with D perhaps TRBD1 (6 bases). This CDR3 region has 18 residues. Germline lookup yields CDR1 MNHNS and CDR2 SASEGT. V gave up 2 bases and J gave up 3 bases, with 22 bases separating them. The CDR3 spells CASSESRGTTILKETQYF. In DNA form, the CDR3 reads TGTGCCAGCAGTGAAAGTAGGGGGACCACTATCTTAAAAGAGACCCAGTACTTC.

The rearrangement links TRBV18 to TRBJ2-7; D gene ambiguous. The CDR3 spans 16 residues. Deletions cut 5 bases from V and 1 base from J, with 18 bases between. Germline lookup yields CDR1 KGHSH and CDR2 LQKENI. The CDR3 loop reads CASSSSRSVSSYEQYF. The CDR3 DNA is TGTGCCAGCTCATCAAGTCGGTCCGTATCATCCTACGAGCAGTACTTC.

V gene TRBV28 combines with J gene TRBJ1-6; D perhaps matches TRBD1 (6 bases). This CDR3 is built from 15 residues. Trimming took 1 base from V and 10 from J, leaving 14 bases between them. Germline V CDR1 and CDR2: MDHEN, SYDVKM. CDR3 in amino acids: CASSLLGGAGSPLHF. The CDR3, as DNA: TGTGCCAGCAGTTTATTAGGGGGGGCAGGATCACCCCTCCACTTT.

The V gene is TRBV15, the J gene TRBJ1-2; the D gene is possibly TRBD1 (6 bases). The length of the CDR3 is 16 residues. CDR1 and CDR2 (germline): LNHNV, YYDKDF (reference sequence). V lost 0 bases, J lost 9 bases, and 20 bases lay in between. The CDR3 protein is CATSRDLGYRGSSYTF. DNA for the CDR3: TGTGCCACCAGCAGAGATCTGGGGTATAGGGGGAGTAGCTACACCTTC.

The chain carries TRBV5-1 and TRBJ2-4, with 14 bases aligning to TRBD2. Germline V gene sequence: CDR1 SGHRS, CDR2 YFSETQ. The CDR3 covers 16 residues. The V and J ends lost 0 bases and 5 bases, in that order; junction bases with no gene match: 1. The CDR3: CASSLGTSGGQNIQYF. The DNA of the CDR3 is TGCGCCAGCAGCTTGGGGACTAGCGGGGGGCAAAACATTCAGTACTTC.

CDR3 protein: CASSAFSGGSTDTQYF. As DNA, the CDR3 is TGTGCCAGCAGTGCCTTTAGCGGGGGGAGCACAGATACGCAGTATTTT. This chain connects TRBV2 to TRBJ2-3, with 10 bases matching TRBD2. The CDR3 contains 16 residues. The J segment lost 0 bases and the V segment lost 4 bases, leaving 4 bases of the junction unmatched. Germline loops: CDR1 SNHLY, CDR2 FYNNEI.

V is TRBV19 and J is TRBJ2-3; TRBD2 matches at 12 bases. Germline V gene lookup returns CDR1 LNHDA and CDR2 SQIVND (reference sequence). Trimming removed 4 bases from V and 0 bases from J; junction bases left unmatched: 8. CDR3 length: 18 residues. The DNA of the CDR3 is TGTGCCAGTAGTAGGCCCACTAGCGGGAGGCCCAGCACAGATACGCAGTATTTT. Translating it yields CASSRPTSGRPSTDTQYF.

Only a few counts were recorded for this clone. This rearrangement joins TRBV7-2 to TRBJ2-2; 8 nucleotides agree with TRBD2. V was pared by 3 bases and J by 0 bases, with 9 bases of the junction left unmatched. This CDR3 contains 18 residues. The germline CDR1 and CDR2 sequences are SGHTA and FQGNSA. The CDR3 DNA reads TGTGCCAGCAGCTTTTTCGCGGGGGGCTTCGCGAACACCGGGGAGCTGTTTTTT. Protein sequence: CASSFFAGGFANTGELFF. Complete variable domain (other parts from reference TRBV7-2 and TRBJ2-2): GAGVSQSPSNKVTEKGKDVELRCDPISGHTALYWYRQSLGQGLEFLIYFQGNSAPDKSGLPSDRFSAERTGGSVSTLTIQRTQQEDSAVYLCASSFFAGGFANTGELFFGEGSRLTVL.

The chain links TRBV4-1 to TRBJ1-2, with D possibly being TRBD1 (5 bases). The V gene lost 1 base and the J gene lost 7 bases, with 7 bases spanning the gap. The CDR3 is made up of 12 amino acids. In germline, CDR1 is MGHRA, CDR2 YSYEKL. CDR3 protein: CASSQAGGGYTF. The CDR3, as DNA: TGCGCCAGCAGCCAAGCCGGGGGTGGCTACACCTTC.